This paragraph covers one TCR beta chain sequence. Its antigen is undetermined. The entry originates in a study of T cells in localized non-small cell lung cancer. Germline V CDR1 and CDR2: SGHTA, FQGNSA. The CDR3 consists of 12 residues. V lost 5 bases and J lost 5, with 6 bases in between. Assay used: immunoSEQ multiplex PCR; TCRdb lists only in-frame clones, some missing. The sample has fewer than 30,000 clones, around 91% seen once; the top ten hold about 1%. General study findings and limits: For the top 100 tumor clones, a median about 56 also appeared in adjacent lung. Highest T cell clonality was seen in uninvolved adjacent lung, surpassing that measured in tumor.

The chain is built from TRBV7-2 and TRBJ2-2; D not resolved. The sequenced sample was peripheral blood, obtained before any cancer treatment. This TCR came from a woman aged 35 to 75 with stage I lung adenocarcinoma. Here the CDR3 reads CASSPQTGELFF. CDR3 coding DNA: TGTGCCAGCAGCCCCCAGACCGGGGAGCTGTTTTTT.